This TCR beta chain comes out of a study of blood T cells in healthy people across ages. Overall study findings and caveats: Older age coincided with a roughly linear decline in TCR beta diversity per million T cells.

In this sample, this clonotype turned up many times. The antigen is undetermined. Combining a sample-barcoded 5' primer with a J-beta primer mix, a second PCR ran for about 6 to 12 cycles. The template-switch adaptor was a 5' adaptor with 12 random nucleotides. It tagged each cDNA molecule. TCRdb re-called the 5' RACE reads through MiXCR, storing one row per CDR3 protein. The sample gives approximately 810,000 distinct CDR3 sequences, 35% to 40% of which show up once; about an eighth is in the top ten. The CDR3 has 11 amino acids. V lost 7 bases, J lost 15 bases, and 16 bases lay in between. Germline V lookup: CDR1 SNHLY, CDR2 FYNNEI.

The receptor was derived from a man aged 18 to 29 in good health. The gene calls are TRBV2 and TRBJ2-1; perhaps TRBD2 as D (5 bases). The source material was blood. The CDR3: CASIHDYVGFF. In DNA, the CDR3 is TGTGCCAGCATTCATGACTACGTCGGGTTCTTC.